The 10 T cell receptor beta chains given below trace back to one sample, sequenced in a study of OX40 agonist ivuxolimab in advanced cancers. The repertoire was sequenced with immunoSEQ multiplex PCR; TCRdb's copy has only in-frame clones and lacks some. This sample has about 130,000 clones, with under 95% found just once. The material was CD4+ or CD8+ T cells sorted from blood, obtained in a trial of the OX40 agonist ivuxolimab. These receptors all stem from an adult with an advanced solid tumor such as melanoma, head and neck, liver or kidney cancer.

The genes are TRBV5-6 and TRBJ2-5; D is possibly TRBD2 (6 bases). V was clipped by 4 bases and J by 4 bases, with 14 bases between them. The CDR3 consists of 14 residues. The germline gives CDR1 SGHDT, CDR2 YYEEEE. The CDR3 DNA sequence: TGTGCCAGCAGCACCGGTCTGGAGGGAGAGACCCAGTACTTC. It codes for CASSTGLEGETQYF.

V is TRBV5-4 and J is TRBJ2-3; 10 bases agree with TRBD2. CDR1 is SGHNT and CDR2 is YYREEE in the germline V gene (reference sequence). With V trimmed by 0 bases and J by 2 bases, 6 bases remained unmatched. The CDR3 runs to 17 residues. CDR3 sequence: CASSLGLAGVHTDTQYF. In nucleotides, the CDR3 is TGTGCCAGCAGCTTGGGCCTAGCGGGAGTACACACAGATACGCAGTATTTT.

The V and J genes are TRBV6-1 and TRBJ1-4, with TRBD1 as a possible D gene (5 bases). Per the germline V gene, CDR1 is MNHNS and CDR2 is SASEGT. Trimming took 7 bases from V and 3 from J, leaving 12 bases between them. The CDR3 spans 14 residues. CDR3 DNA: TGTGCCAGCATTTTAGGGACCTCTAATGAAAAACTGTTTTTT. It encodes CASILGTSNEKLFF.

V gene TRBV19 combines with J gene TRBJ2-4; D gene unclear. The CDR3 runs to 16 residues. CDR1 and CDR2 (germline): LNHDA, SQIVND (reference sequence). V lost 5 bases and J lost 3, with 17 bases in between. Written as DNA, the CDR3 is TGTGCCAGTAGTCCAGGAACCCCCTTGCTCAAAAACATTCAGTACTTC. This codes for CASSPGTPLLKNIQYF.

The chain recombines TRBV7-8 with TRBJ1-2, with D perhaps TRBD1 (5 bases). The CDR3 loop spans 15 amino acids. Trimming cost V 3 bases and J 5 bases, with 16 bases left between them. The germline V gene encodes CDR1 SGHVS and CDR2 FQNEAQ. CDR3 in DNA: TGTGCCAGCAGCTTTTCACCCGGAGGGGCTTATGGCTACACCTTC. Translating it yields CASSFSPGGAYGYTF. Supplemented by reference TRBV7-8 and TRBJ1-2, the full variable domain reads GAGVSQSPRYKVAKRGQDVALRCDPISGHVSLFWYQQALGQGPEFLTYFQNEAQLDKSGLPSDRFFAERPEGSVSTLKIQRTQQEDSAVYLCASSFSPGGAYGYTFGSGTRLTVV.

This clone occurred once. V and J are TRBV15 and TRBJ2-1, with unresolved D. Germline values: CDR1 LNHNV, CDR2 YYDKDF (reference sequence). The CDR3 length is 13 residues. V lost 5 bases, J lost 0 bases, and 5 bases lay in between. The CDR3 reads CATSLDSYNEQFF. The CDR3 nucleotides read TGTGCCACCAGCTTGGACTCCTACAATGAGCAGTTCTTC. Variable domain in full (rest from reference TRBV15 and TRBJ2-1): DAMVIQNPRYQVTQFGKPVTLSCSQTLNHNVMYWYQQKSSQAPKLLFHYYDKDFNNEADTPDNFQSRRPNTSFCFLDIRSPGLGDTAMYLCATSLDSYNEQFFGPGTRLTVL.

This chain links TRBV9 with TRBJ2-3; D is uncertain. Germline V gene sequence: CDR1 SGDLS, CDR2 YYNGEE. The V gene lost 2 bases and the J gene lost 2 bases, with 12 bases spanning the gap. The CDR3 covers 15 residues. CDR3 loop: CASSVGSHHTDTQYF. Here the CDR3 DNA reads TGTGCCAGCAGCGTTGGCTCCCACCACACAGATACGCAGTATTTT.

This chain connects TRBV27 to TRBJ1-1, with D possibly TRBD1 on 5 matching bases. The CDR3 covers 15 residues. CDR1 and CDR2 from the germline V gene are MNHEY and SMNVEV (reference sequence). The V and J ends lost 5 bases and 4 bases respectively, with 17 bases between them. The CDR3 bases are TGTGCCAGCAGTGAATCACAGGTATGGGGCACTGAAGCTTTCTTT. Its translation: CASSESQVWGTEAFF.

CDR3 amino acids: CASDLAGVVSYEQYF. The CDR3 DNA reads as TGTGCCAGCGACCTAGCGGGGGTGGTGTCCTACGAGCAGTACTTC. This chain joins TRBV2 and TRBJ2-7; 10 nucleotides align to TRBD2. J gave up 1 base and V 8 bases, and 8 bases lay outside the gene matches. This CDR3 region has 15 residues. From germline, CDR1 is SNHLY and CDR2 FYNNEI.

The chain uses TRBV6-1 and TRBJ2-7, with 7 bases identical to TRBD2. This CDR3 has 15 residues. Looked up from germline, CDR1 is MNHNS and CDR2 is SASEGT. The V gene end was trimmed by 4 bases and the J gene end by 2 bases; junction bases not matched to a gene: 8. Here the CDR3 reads CASSVRLAVAYEQYF. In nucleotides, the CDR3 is TGTGCCAGCAGTGTGAGGCTAGCGGTAGCCTACGAGCAGTACTTC.